A single sample gave rise to the 16 T cell receptor beta chains below, sequenced in a study of shared clonotypes between healthy human individuals. Sequenced by immunoSEQ multiplex PCR; TCRdb stores in-frame clones only, minus some. Of 900,000 to 1,200,000 clones listed, around 78% are singletons. Material for sequencing was memory CD4+ T cells from PBMCs. Documented subset: CD45RA-negative fraction. The receptors were sampled from a man aged 18 to 29 in good health. Some clones in this sample may be carry-over from other donors' samples.

The rearrangement uses TRBV7-9 and TRBJ1-1; unclear D gene. Germline V lookup: CDR1 SEHNR, CDR2 FQNEAQ (reference sequence). This CDR3 is built from 15 residues. V lost 1 base to trimming and J lost 4 bases, with 13 bases between them. CDR3 protein: CASSLGVGWGTEAFF. The CDR3, as DNA: TGTGCCAGCAGCTTAGGGGTTGGCTGGGGCACTGAAGCTTTCTTT.

J is TRBJ2-7 and V is TRBV7-2; D might be TRBD1 (8 bases). The CDR3 is made up of 14 amino acids. The germline CDR1 and CDR2 sequences are SGHTA and FQGNSA. The germline V and J ends were trimmed by 2 bases and 3 bases, with 11 bases remaining between them. CDR3: CASSLSGTGYEQYF. Here the CDR3 DNA reads TGTGCCAGCAGCTTAAGCGGGACAGGCTACGAGCAGTACTTC.

Concerning this clone itself: Given a much more abundant clone one base away, this may be a read error. The chain combines TRBV12-1 with TRBJ1-1; TRBD1 is the table's D call, not checked against the DNA. TRBV12-1 is recorded as a pseudogene. The CDR3 sequence is 13 residues long. CDR3 loop: CASSRRGNTEAFF. The CDR3 bases are TGTGCCAGCAGCCGCAGGGGGAACACTGAAGCTTTCTTT.

This chain connects TRBV2 to TRBJ2-6, with TRBD2 as a possible D gene (6 bases). Germline-derived CDR1 and CDR2 are SNHLY and FYNNEI. The CDR3 loop spans 17 amino acids. V dropped 7 bases and J dropped 0 bases, with 16 bases sitting between them. The CDR3 loop reads CASKRGGIFSGANVLTF. The CDR3 DNA reads TGTGCCAGCAAGAGGGGCGGGATATTCTCTGGGGCCAACGTCCTGACTTTC. Filled out from reference TRBV2 and TRBJ2-6, the complete variable domain reads EPEVTQTPSHQVTQMGQEVILRCVPISNHLYFYWYRQILGQKVEFLVSFYNNEISEKSEIFDDQFSVERPDGSNFTLKIRSTKLEDSAMYFCASKRGGIFSGANVLTFGAGSRLTVL.

The rearrangement joins TRBV7-2 to TRBJ2-1; D possibly corresponds to TRBD1 (6 bases). There are 16 residues in the CDR3. V gave up 3 bases and J gave up 4 bases, with 16 bases separating them. From germline, CDR1 is SGHTA and CDR2 FQGNSA. CDR3: CASSFDVGRGYNEQFF. DNA for the CDR3: TGTGCCAGCAGCTTCGACGTGGGCAGGGGATACAATGAGCAGTTCTTC.

CDR3 region: CASSPGSTEAFF. For the CDR3, the DNA is TGTGCCAGCAGCCCTGGGAGCACTGAAGCTTTCTTT. The genes are TRBV6-1 and TRBJ1-1; the D is unclear. CDR1 MNHNS and CDR2 SASEGT come from the germline V gene. The CDR3 spans 12 residues. Between the trimmed V and J ends, which lost 6 bases and 4 bases, there was a span of 9 bases.

The gene calls are TRBV6-1 and TRBJ1-2, with no clear D. CDR1 and CDR2 (germline): MNHNS, SASEGT. The CDR3 has 13 amino acids. Trimming cost V 1 base and J 8 bases, with 11 bases left between them. CDR3 in amino acids: CASSEGKNSGYTF. CDR3 in DNA: TGTGCCAGCAGTGAAGGAAAGAACAGCGGCTACACCTTC.

V usage is TRBV28 and J usage is TRBJ2-7; no firm D call. The CDR3 contains 14 residues. V was pared by 8 bases and J by 1 base, with 15 bases between. Germline V lookup: CDR1 MDHEN, CDR2 SYDVKM. The CDR3 is CASVQSGLSYEQYF. The CDR3 nucleotides are TGTGCCAGCGTACAATCGGGTTTATCCTACGAGCAGTACTTC.

A few counts support this clone. The final CDR3 position lacks the conserved phenylalanine or tryptophan, pointing to a likely read error. Because the CDR3's place on the DNA is in doubt, the DNA is left out and the CDR3 is given as listed by TCRdb. The V call is TRBV10-3, the J call TRBJ2-4. A total of 10 residues make up the CDR3, ends included. Germline CDR1 ENHRY, CDR2 SYGVKD. CDR3 region: CAITYLTATY.

The J gene is TRBJ2-2, the V gene TRBV25-1; a possible D gene is TRBD1 (5 bases). V dropped 5 bases and J dropped 6 bases, with 16 bases sitting between them. The CDR3 covers 15 residues. The germline gives CDR1 MGHDK, CDR2 SYGVNS. This chain's CDR3 is CASSPKGWNAGELFF. CDR3 coding DNA: TGTGCCAGCAGTCCAAAGGGGTGGAATGCCGGGGAGCTGTTTTTT.

A remark on this clone: The same CDR3 is also encoded by other DNA sequences in this sample. The rearrangement joins TRBV15 to TRBJ1-2, with TRBD1 identical over 8 bases. Unmatched junction bases numbered 5, after V lost 0 bases and J lost 5 bases. The CDR3 covers 15 residues. CDR1 and CDR2 (germline): LNHNV, YYDKDF (reference sequence). CDR3 nucleotide sequence: TGTGCCACCAGCAGAGATGCAACAGGGGGATATGGCTACACCTTC. Its translation: CATSRDATGGYGYTF.

V is TRBV5-4 and J is TRBJ1-1; possible D gene TRBD1, 6 bases. CDR1 is SGHNT and CDR2 is YYREEE in the germline V gene (reference sequence). V gave up 4 bases and J gave up 7 bases, with 17 bases separating them. This CDR3 is 14 amino acids long. CDR3 in DNA: TGTGCCAGCAGCGCCGTGACAGGAACCCTTGAAGCTTTCTTT. It is translated as CASSAVTGTLEAFF.

This chain uses TRBV7-3 with TRBJ2-1, with a possible D match to TRBD1 (5 bases). V shed 0 bases and J shed 13 bases, with 10 bases lying between them. Germline CDR1 reads SGHTA; CDR2 reads FQGTGA. The CDR3 is 12 residues long. DNA of the CDR3: TGTGCCAGCAGCTTAACGGGGCAGGGACAGTTCTTC. This translates into CASSLTGQGQFF.

The chain has TRBV5-4 and TRBJ1-3, with a possible D match to TRBD1 (6 bases). CDR1 SGHNT and CDR2 YYREEE come from the germline V gene (reference sequence). The CDR3 runs to 15 residues. Trimming cost V 4 bases and J 0 bases, with 11 bases left between them. The CDR3 DNA follows: TGTGCCAGCAGCCAGAGGGGGGGCTCTGGAAACACCATATATTTT. It translates to CASSQRGGSGNTIYF.

CDR3 bases: TGTGCCAGCAACTTCCTTGGCGGAGGCACAGATACGCAGTATTTT. Translating it yields CASNFLGGGTDTQYF. The V gene is TRBV2, the J gene TRBJ2-3; D is unresolved. The CDR3 contains 15 residues. With 7 bases removed from V and 1 base from J, the gap between germline ends came to 15 bases. Germline loops: CDR1 SNHLY, CDR2 FYNNEI.

The chain is built from TRBV11-2 and TRBJ2-2; 7 nucleotides agree with TRBD2. CDR3 length: 13 residues. V was clipped by 5 bases and J by 6 bases; unmatched bases: 3. Germline V gives CDR1 SGHAT, CDR2 FQNNGV. The CDR3 sequence: CASSRAGAGELFF. CDR3 sequence (DNA): TGTGCCAGCAGCCGCGCGGGAGCCGGGGAGCTGTTTTTT.